The present entry profiles one T cell receptor beta chain with its context. Its antigen is still unknown. The record has no base qualities; no much larger clone is one base away. A single peripheral blood draw of around 100 mL on average was collected from each donor into heparinised tubes. Using a panel that included CD45RO, CCR7, CD25, CD127, CD95 and CD27, naive, central memory, regulatory and stem cell-like memory CD4+ T cells were sorted on a BD FACSAria II. Purity was above 95% for every sorted population. PBMCs were isolated right away by Lymphoprep density gradient centrifugation and were stained directly, without culture. So that batch effects would be minimized, each experiment stained and sorted samples in pairs, pairing one healthy donor with one patient. The sample is drawn from a study of beta chain features in type 1 diabetes (dated by TCRdb to between 2017 and 2018). A note on the overall study: No differences in mean age, gender distribution, total cell number or subset yield were found between patients and healthy donors. A total of 85 million to 140 million sorted cells were examined across all samples, and the number of cells per subset was strongly correlated with RNA yield. Regulatory and stem cell-like memory subsets were isolated from only 8 patients and about eight healthy donors, whereas naive and central memory subsets came from all 30 or so donors. The study compared the TCRB repertoires of sorted circulating CD4+ T cell subsets in recently diagnosed type 1 diabetes patients with those in matched healthy donors.

The germline V gene encodes CDR1 SNHLY and CDR2 FYNNEI. Spanning cysteine to phenylalanine, the CDR3 consists of 15 amino acids. The CDR3 DNA has 45 bases and is translated from base 1. V ends up 4 bases short and J 2 bases short, with an unmatched junction base count of 5. Paper-wide results and their limitations: In all four CD4+ subsets, TCRB CDR3 length was moderately but significantly shorter in type 1 diabetes patients. HLA sub-analyses involved small numbers of individuals, so any influence of HLA type on TCRB rearrangement remained unresolved. PCR may preferentially amplify shorter templates, but because patient and control samples were amplified and corrected together, any resulting skew would affect both groups equally. At VDJ recombination sites, type 1 diabetes patients had fewer insertions and more deleted nucleotides, which implies abnormalities in thymic rearrangement. The naive, central memory and regulatory TCRB repertoires appeared to resemble one another more closely among patients than among healthy donors. Because cDNA was sequenced instead of genomic DNA, activated cells with high expression could be over-represented, although the groups did not differ in activation or CD3 levels.

The entire amount of isolated RNA was reverse transcribed using the High Capacity cDNA Reverse Transcription Kit, so the sequenced TCRB transcripts were expressed ones. Naive, central memory and regulatory T cell samples underwent deep immunoSEQ sequencing, averaging around 3.9 million total reads per sample. Sorted cells were lysed in RLT buffer, and RNA was extracted using DNase-treated RNeasy Micro or Mini kits according to cell number. Each cell subset was processed separately to prevent cross-contamination, with patient and healthy donor samples processed together. The immunoSEQ multiplex PCR was used to amplify TCRB sequences from cDNA, yielding 87-bp fragments that span the CDR3 region. Sequencing of the amplicons was done on the Illumina HiSeq platform. For the original study's pipeline: Synthetic template baselines were used to correct PCR bias computationally, reads within Hamming distance 2 were collapsed, and singletons that could not be merged were discarded. Reads were aligned to IMGT to assign V, D and J genes, CDR3 length, and insertions or deletions at six rearrangement sites. Within each subset, clonotype counts were normalized to sorted cell number, and only after that were true diversity and Gini coefficients computed with the tcR R package. Repertoire sharing was quantified using the overlap coefficient calculated on TCRB nucleotide sequences. Out-of-frame TCRB sequences from naive cells were analyzed as a proxy for the pre-selection repertoire. TCRdb retrieved this table from immuneACCESS and kept in-frame rearrangements only. Not all clones are present; in checked studies, unresolved V genes account for under half, and no reason is known for the remainder. D and trimming come from the DNA, and the V and J calls and clone size come from that table. This sample has 200,000 to 300,000 clones in its table, and roughly a tenth of those were observed once. Around 0.015% of the sample rests with the top ten.

The rearrangement combines TRBV2 with TRBJ2-3; 8 of the junction bases match TRBD1. This clonotype was sampled from a man younger than 40 with type 1 diabetes. Material for sequencing was naive CD4+ T cells from blood. The cell subset or site label corresponds to: true naive CD4+ T cells. The encoded CDR3 is CASSGGQGYTDTQYF. The DNA sequence is given as TGTGCCAGCAGTGGTGGACAGGGTTACACAGATACGCAGTATTTT.